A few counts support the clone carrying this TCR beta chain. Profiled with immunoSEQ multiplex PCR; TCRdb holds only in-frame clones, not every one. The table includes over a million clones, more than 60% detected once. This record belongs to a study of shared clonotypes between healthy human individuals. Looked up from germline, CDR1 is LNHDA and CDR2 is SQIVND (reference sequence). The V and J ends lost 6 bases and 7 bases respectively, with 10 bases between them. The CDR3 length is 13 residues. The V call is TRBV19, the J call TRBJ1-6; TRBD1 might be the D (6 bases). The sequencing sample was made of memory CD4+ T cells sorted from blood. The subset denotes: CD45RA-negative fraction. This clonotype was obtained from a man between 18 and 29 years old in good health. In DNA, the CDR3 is TGTGCCAGTAGCGGGGGCGGGAATTCACCCCTCCACTTT. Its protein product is CASSGGGNSPLHF.